Described below is a single T cell receptor (beta chain) sequence and its context. The data were obtained in a study of cytomegalovirus exposure and HLA in healthy donors. The primer mix had 60 Vbeta and 13 Jbeta primers. Produced via immunoSEQ multiplex PCR; TCRdb's table is partial and in-frame only. The sample contains around 280,000 clones, around nine tenths of which appear only once. V was pared by 3 bases and J by 4 bases, with 6 bases of the junction left unmatched. The CDR3 runs 14 residues. Looked up from germline, CDR1 is SQVTM and CDR2 is ANQGSEA. This chain connects TRBV29-1 to TRBJ2-3, with TRBD1 matching 8 bases. The sequenced sample was PBMCs. This receptor was identified in a young woman in good health and CMV-seronegative. CDR3 sequence reads: CSVDSQGAADTQYF. The CDR3 DNA is TGCAGCGTTGATTCGCAGGGGGCGGCAGATACGCAGTATTTT.